These 14 T cell receptor beta chains share one sample of origin, sequenced in a study of shared clonotypes between healthy human individuals. CD45RO-negative, CCR7-positively selected cells formed the naive CD8 fraction, excluding terminally differentiated effector memory CD45RA+ cells. The repertoire was sequenced with immunoSEQ multiplex PCR; TCRdb's copy has only in-frame clones and lacks some. This table holds about 2 million clones, around 96% found once. The sample taken for sequencing was naive CD8+ T cells sorted from blood. Receptors originate from a man younger than 35 in good health.

This sequence joins TRBV28 and TRBJ1-6, with D possibly matching TRBD1 (5 bases). This CDR3 has 13 residues. CDR1 is MDHEN and CDR2 is SYDVKM in the germline V gene. V lost 5 bases and J lost 7, with 9 bases in between. The CDR3 nucleotides are TGTGCCAGCAGTCGATGGGGGAATTCACCCCTCCACTTT. Amino acid sequence: CASSRWGNSPLHF.

The chain recombines TRBV27 with TRBJ2-2; 7 bases map to TRBD2. CDR1 and CDR2 (germline): MNHEY, SMNVEV (reference sequence). Trimming at V came to 7 bases and at J to 1 base, leaving 9 bases not matched to a gene. The length of the CDR3 is 16 residues. This chain's CDR3 is CASKAGPGGNTGELFF. Here the CDR3 DNA reads TGTGCCAGCAAAGCGGGTCCGGGGGGGAACACCGGGGAGCTGTTTTTT.

The rearrangement joins TRBV4-1 to TRBJ1-1; 8 nucleotides line up with TRBD1. The V gene end was trimmed by 4 bases and the J gene end by 10 bases; junction bases not matched to a gene: 14. Germline assignment: CDR1 MGHRA and CDR2 YSYEKL. The CDR3 is made up of 15 amino acids. CDR3 residues: CASSLANQGALPAFF. As DNA, the CDR3 is TGCGCCAGCAGCCTCGCTAATCAGGGGGCCCTGCCAGCTTTCTTT.

The chain has TRBV7-2 and TRBJ2-7; D remains unclear. CDR1 is SGHTA, CDR2 FQGNSA, per germline. The CDR3 extends over 14 amino acids. Trimming pared 1 base from V and 3 bases from J, leaving 10 bases between. Written as DNA, the CDR3 is TGTGCCAGCAGCTTAGGGTTCGGAGACTACGAGCAGTACTTC. This sequence encodes CASSLGFGDYEQYF.

Details on this clone: Within the sample, other DNA sequences also encode this same CDR3. The CDR3, as DNA: TGCAGCGTTGACAGCGGGGGGTACGAGCAGTACTTC. Its protein product is CSVDSGGYEQYF. The rearrangement links TRBV29-1 to TRBJ2-7; 9 bases fit TRBD2. Germline CDR1 and CDR2: SQVTM and ANQGSEA. CDR3 length: 12 residues. V lost 3 bases, J lost 4 bases, and 1 base stayed unmatched.

The CDR3 spells CASSLDGTGGPHETQYF. DNA for the CDR3: TGCGCCAGCAGCTTGGACGGGACAGGGGGTCCCCACGAGACCCAGTACTTC. This rearrangement joins TRBV5-1 to TRBJ2-5, with TRBD1 matching over 11 bases. Per germline, CDR1 SGHRS and CDR2 YFSETQ. This CDR3 comprises 17 residues. V shed 0 bases and J 5 bases; nucleotides not matched to a gene: 9.

J is TRBJ2-7 and V is TRBV27; no definite D call. Germline-derived CDR1 and CDR2 are MNHEY and SMNVEV (reference sequence). V was pared by 7 bases and J by 6 bases, with 16 bases between. There are 13 residues in the CDR3. The CDR3 DNA reads TGTGCCAGCACCCCCGGCCCCGTCGGCGAGCAGTACTTC. Translated: CASTPGPVGEQYF.

In its sample, this clone was seen once. The chain uses TRBV5-4 and TRBJ1-5, with D possibly being TRBD1 (5 bases). The V end lost 5 bases, the J end lost 1 base, and 10 bases lay between the germline ends. The CDR3 totals 14 residues. Germline CDR1 and CDR2: SGHNT and YYREEE (reference sequence). The DNA of the CDR3 is TGTGCCAGCAGGCTCTGGGGCAGCAATCAGCCCCAGCATTTT. Translating it yields CASRLWGSNQPQHF.

The rearrangement links TRBV7-9 to TRBJ2-5; tentative D call: TRBD1 (6 bases). Germline V gives CDR1 SEHNR, CDR2 FQNEAQ (reference sequence). This CDR3 has 15 residues. The germline V and J ends were trimmed by 5 bases and 1 base, with 14 bases remaining between them. CDR3 sequence: CASSQLQGPQETQYF. The DNA of the CDR3 is TGTGCCAGCAGCCAATTACAGGGACCCCAAGAGACCCAGTACTTC.

The CDR3 here is CASSSTVRETQYF. Here the CDR3 DNA reads TGTGCCAGCAGCTCGACAGTACGGGAGACCCAGTACTTC. The chain employs TRBV11-2 and TRBJ2-5, with D possibly being TRBD1 (5 bases). Germline assignment: CDR1 SGHAT and CDR2 FQNNGV. The CDR3 is made up of 13 amino acids. V lost 4 bases and J lost 5, with 11 bases in between. Full variable domain (rest looked up from reference TRBV11-2 and TRBJ2-5): EAGVAQSPRYKIIEKRQSVAFWCNPISGHATLYWYQQILGQGPKLLIQFQNNGVVDDSQLPKDRFSAERLKGVDSTLKIQPAKLEDSAVYLCASSSTVRETQYFGPGTRLLVL.

In regard to this clone: This sample includes further DNA sequences coding for the same CDR3. The chain carries TRBV5-6 and TRBJ2-1, with no clear D. Trimming left V 0 bases short and J 6 bases short, with 7 bases between. The CDR3 covers 13 residues. CDR1 and CDR2 (germline): SGHDT, YYEEEE. CDR3: CASSLGQVNEQFF. For the CDR3, the DNA is TGTGCCAGCAGCTTGGGGCAGGTCAATGAGCAGTTCTTC.

This chain connects TRBV28 to TRBJ2-7; D is perhaps TRBD1 or TRBD2 (5 bases each). There are 15 residues in the CDR3. V lost 1 base to trimming and J lost 2 bases, with 12 bases between them. The germline V gene encodes CDR1 MDHEN and CDR2 SYDVKM. The CDR3 reads CASSLSRDGPYEQYF. CDR3 nucleotides: TGTGCCAGCAGTTTATCACGGGACGGACCCTACGAGCAGTACTTC.

The J gene is TRBJ1-1, the V gene TRBV9; no definite D call. The V end was cut by 3 bases, the J end by 3 bases, with 9 bases between. CDR3 length equals 13 residues. Per the germline V gene, CDR1 is SGDLS and CDR2 is YYNGEE. CDR3 loop: CASSATLDTEAFF. In nucleotides, the CDR3 is TGTGCCAGCAGCGCGACACTAGACACTGAAGCTTTCTTT.

V and J are TRBV9 and TRBJ2-2; 11 nucleotides agree with TRBD1. V gave up 5 bases and J gave up 6 bases; unmatched junction bases: 6. The germline gives CDR1 SGDLS, CDR2 YYNGEE. The CDR3 runs 15 residues. CDR3 residues: CASSFGQGAPGELFF. CDR3 DNA sequence: TGTGCCAGCAGTTTTGGACAGGGGGCGCCCGGGGAGCTGTTTTTT.